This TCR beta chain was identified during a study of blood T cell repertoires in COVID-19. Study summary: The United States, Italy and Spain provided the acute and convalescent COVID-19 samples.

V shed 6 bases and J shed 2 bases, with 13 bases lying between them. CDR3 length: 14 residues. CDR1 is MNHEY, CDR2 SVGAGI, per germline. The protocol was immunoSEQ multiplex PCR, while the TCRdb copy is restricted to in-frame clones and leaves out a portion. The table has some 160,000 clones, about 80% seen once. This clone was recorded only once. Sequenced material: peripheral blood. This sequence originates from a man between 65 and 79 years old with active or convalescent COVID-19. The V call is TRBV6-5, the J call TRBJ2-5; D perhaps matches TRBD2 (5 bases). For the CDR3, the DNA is TGTGCCAGCAGACCTGCCGGACTTCAAGAGACCCAGTACTTC. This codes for CASRPAGLQETQYF.